Below are 18 T cell receptor beta chains sequenced from a single sample in a study of blood T cell repertoires in COVID-19. The protocol was immunoSEQ multiplex PCR, while the TCRdb copy is restricted to in-frame clones and leaves out a portion. The profile shows fewer than 250,000 clones, 87% of them singletons. The specimen was PBMCs or T cells enriched from blood (not recorded which). The receptors come from a man aged 25-45 years who had recovered from COVID-19.

V and J are TRBV2 and TRBJ1-6; 7 bases map to TRBD1. The germline CDR1 and CDR2 sequences are SNHLY and FYNNEI. After removal of 6 bases from V and 1 base from J, the junction contained 3 bases not matched to a gene. The CDR3 has 15 residues. Here the CDR3 DNA reads TGTGCCAGCAGGACAGGGAGTTCCTATAATTCACCCCTCCACTTT. Protein: CASRTGSSYNSPLHF.

The chain carries TRBV19 and TRBJ1-2; D unclear. The V end lost 5 bases, the J end lost 3 bases, and 7 bases lay between the germline ends. Germline CDR1 and CDR2: LNHDA and SQIVND (reference sequence). This CDR3 spans 12 amino acids. In DNA form, the CDR3 reads TGTGCCAGTAGTCGGTTCGACTATGGCTACACCTTC. As protein: CASSRFDYGYTF.

The J gene is TRBJ2-3, the V gene TRBV7-9, with D tentatively TRBD2 (7 bases). This CDR3 contains 15 residues. Trimming stripped 8 bases from V and 4 bases from J, with 19 bases between. The germline CDR1 and CDR2 sequences are SEHNR and FQNEAQ (reference sequence). The CDR3: CASLDGGGGADTQYF. For the CDR3, the DNA is TGTGCCAGCCTAGATGGGGGGGGCGGCGCAGATACGCAGTATTTT.

The V gene is TRBV5-1, the J gene TRBJ1-1; 7 bases fit TRBD1. CDR1 is SGHRS, CDR2 YFSETQ, per germline. V lost 4 bases and J lost 6; bases outside the gene matches: 6. The CDR3 totals 13 residues. CDR3 sequence reads: CASSRATGAEAFF. DNA of the CDR3: TGCGCCAGCAGCCGTGCCACAGGGGCTGAAGCTTTCTTT.

The table lists this clone with a count of one. This sequence joins TRBV6-5 and TRBJ1-1; possibly TRBD1 for D (5 bases). The CDR3 totals 14 residues. The V and J ends lost 0 bases and 11 bases respectively, with 16 bases between them. Per the germline V gene, CDR1 is MNHEY and CDR2 is SVGAGI. CDR3 nucleotides: TGTGCCAGCAGTTACTCCCGCGACAGTAAAACGGCTTTCTTT. It translates to CASSYSRDSKTAFF.

This chain links TRBV30 with TRBJ2-1; 9 bases agree with TRBD2. This CDR3 spans 13 amino acids. The V gene end was trimmed by 1 base and the J gene end by 7 bases; junction bases not matched to a gene: 2. Germline V gene data show CDR1 as GTSNPN and CDR2 as SVGIG (reference sequence). The CDR3 sequence is CAWSDAGGNEQFF. CDR3 nucleotide sequence: TGTGCCTGGAGTGATGCGGGAGGGAATGAGCAGTTCTTC.

The V call is TRBV12-3 or TRBV12-4, the J call TRBJ1-1, with 8 bases matching TRBD1. The length of the CDR3 is 13 residues. V dropped 6 bases and J dropped 7; count of bases not matched to a gene: 7. This CDR3 is CASRAGGWNEAFF. CDR3 nucleotide sequence: TGTGCCAGCAGGGCAGGGGGCTGGAATGAAGCTTTCTTT.

The J gene is TRBJ1-2, the V gene TRBV7-2; 12 positions match TRBD1. Trimming removed 4 bases from V and 5 bases from J; junction bases left unmatched: 8. The V gene's germline CDR1 is SGHTA and CDR2 FQGNSA. The CDR3 has 16 amino acids. The CDR3 region has the DNA TGTGCCAGCAGCTCGGGACAGGGGGCGCGCGTTTATGGCTACACCTTC. Encoded protein: CASSSGQGARVYGYTF.

Worth noting for this clone: This CDR3 is also generated by other DNA sequences in the sample. The chain couples TRBV4-2 to TRBJ1-1; 10 positions match TRBD1. The length of the CDR3 is 15 residues. Germline V gene lookup returns CDR1 LGHNA and CDR2 YNFKEQ. After removal of 3 bases from V and 4 bases from J, the junction contained 5 bases not matched to a gene. The DNA for the CDR3 is TGTGCCAGCAGCCAGGGGGGACAGGGGAGCACTGAAGCTTTCTTT. The encoded protein is CASSQGGQGSTEAFF.

The chain combines TRBV6-5 with TRBJ1-2, with 10 bases aligning to TRBD1. Unmatched junction bases numbered 7, after V lost 10 bases and J lost 5 bases. Germline V gene data show CDR1 as MNHEY and CDR2 as SVGAGI. This CDR3 has 13 residues. CDR3 amino acids: CATLGDRGYGYTF. DNA for the CDR3: TGTGCCACCCTGGGGGACAGGGGATATGGCTACACCTTC.

V gene TRBV7-9 combines with J gene TRBJ2-3; D gene uncertain. The CDR3 consists of 15 residues. The V and J ends lost 5 bases and 0 bases respectively, with 12 bases between them. CDR1 SEHNR and CDR2 FQNEAQ come from the germline V gene (reference sequence). CDR3 coding DNA: TGTGCCAGCAGCCGCGACGGGTTAAGCACAGATACGCAGTATTTT. The encoded protein is CASSRDGLSTDTQYF.

The genes are TRBV5-4 and TRBJ1-2; D is ambiguous. Germline values: CDR1 SGHNT, CDR2 YYREEE (reference sequence). Trimming removed 4 bases from V and 1 base from J, with 14 bases in between. The CDR3 has 15 amino acids. The CDR3 bases are TGTGCCAGCAGCAAAGAGACGGGTCGTAACTATGGCTACACCTTC. Amino acid sequence: CASSKETGRNYGYTF.

The chain is built from TRBV4-2 and TRBJ1-5; D is unresolved. Germline V gene lookup returns CDR1 LGHNA and CDR2 YNFKEQ. The CDR3 has 14 amino acids. The V end lost 1 base, the J end lost 1 base, and 5 bases lay between the germline ends. This chain's CDR3 is CASSQVSSNQPQHF. As DNA, the CDR3 is TGTGCCAGCAGCCAAGTTTCGAGCAATCAGCCCCAGCATTTT.

V gene TRBV10-1 combines with J gene TRBJ2-1, with 8 bases identical to TRBD1. The ends lost 3 bases at V and 3 bases at J; junction bases unmatched: 7. Germline CDR1 WNHNN, CDR2 SYGVQD (reference sequence). The CDR3 loop spans 16 amino acids. The CDR3 DNA reads as TGCGCCAGCAGTGATTTGGACAGGGTAGGCTACAATGAGCAGTTCTTC. Its translation: CASSDLDRVGYNEQFF.

This clone was picked up one time. V and J are TRBV14 and TRBJ1-2; tentatively, D is TRBD1 (5 bases). Trimming pared 0 bases from V and 8 bases from J, leaving 25 bases between. Germline loops: CDR1 SGHDN, CDR2 FVKESK. This CDR3 comprises 18 residues. In DNA form, the CDR3 reads TGTGCCAGCAGCCAAGATCATTCGGTGCGTGCGGGGGACGGAGGCTACACCTTC. Protein: CASSQDHSVRAGDGGYTF.

The chain joins TRBV18 to TRBJ2-7; 9 bases agree with TRBD1. Germline values: CDR1 KGHSH, CDR2 LQKENI. With V trimmed by 6 bases and J by 6 bases, 12 bases remained unmatched. CDR3 size: 15 residues. CDR3 nucleotide sequence: TGTGCCAGCTCCTTACCGGGGACAGGGTATGTCGAGCAGTACTTC. As protein: CASSLPGTGYVEQYF.

The genes are TRBV18 and TRBJ2-5; D unresolved. The CDR3 covers 16 residues. Germline V gene data show CDR1 as KGHSH and CDR2 as LQKENI. The ends were cut back, 5 bases at V and 4 bases at J, with 20 bases in the middle. The CDR3 sequence is CASSAMGQSFGETQYF. Here the CDR3 DNA reads TGTGCCAGCTCAGCAATGGGCCAAAGTTTCGGAGAGACCCAGTACTTC.

The J gene is TRBJ2-7, the V gene TRBV18; 7 bases map to TRBD1. CDR1 KGHSH and CDR2 LQKENI come from the germline V gene. V lost 3 bases and J lost 0; bases outside the gene matches: 8. The CDR3 is made up of 16 amino acids. CDR3 loop: CASSPQGEWVSYEQYF. CDR3 sequence (DNA): TGTGCCAGCTCACCCCAGGGGGAATGGGTCTCCTACGAGCAGTACTTC. The full variable domain, in which reference TRBV18 and TRBJ2-7 provide the parts outside the CDR3, is NAGVMQNPRHLVRRRGQEARLRCSPMKGHSHVYWYRQLPEEGLKFMVYLQKENIIDESGMPKERFSAEFPKEGPSILRIQQVVRGDSAAYFCASSPQGEWVSYEQYFGPGTRLTVT.